A single sample gave rise to the 27 T cell receptor beta chains below, sequenced in a study of T cell repertoires in cytomegalovirus infection. TCRdb re-called the reads with MiXCR, one entry per CDR3 protein. Among around 430,000 distinct CDR3 sequences listed, roughly 46% were seen once. Antigen specificity for these receptors is unknown. The sequencing used cultured PBMCs, collected from culture after CMV antigen stimulation. Receptor source: a human donor in good health (CMV status not recorded). Some clones in this sample may be carry-over from other donors' samples.

The chain combines TRBV2 with TRBJ1-2; 8 bases are a match to TRBD1. This CDR3 has 13 residues. V shed 6 bases, J shed 8 bases, and the junction held 8 bases outside the gene matches. CDR1 and CDR2 (germline): SNHLY, FYNNEI. CDR3 in DNA: TGTGCCAGCAGGGCCGACAGGGGCCGGGGCTACACCTTC. As protein: CASRADRGRGYTF.

The chain joins TRBV19 to TRBJ2-1; D is perhaps TRBD2 (7 bases). CDR1 and CDR2 (germline): LNHDA, SQIVND (reference sequence). This CDR3 has 17 residues. Trimming stripped 3 bases from V and 7 bases from J, with 22 bases between. The CDR3 region is CASSIGLAEGGWNEQFF. CDR3 in DNA: TGTGCCAGTAGTATTGGGCTAGCGGAAGGGGGATGGAATGAGCAGTTCTTC. The full variable domain, in which reference TRBV19 and TRBJ2-1 provide the parts outside the CDR3, is DGGITQSPKYLFRKEGQNVTLSCEQNLNHDAMYWYRQDPGQGLRLIYYSQIVNDFQKGDIAEGYSVSREKKESFPLTVTSAQKNPTAFYLCASSIGLAEGGWNEQFFGPGTRLTVL.

Only a few counts were recorded for this clonotype. This chain connects TRBV6-1 to TRBJ1-2; D remains ambiguous. The CDR3 contains 18 residues. Germline loops: CDR1 MNHNS, CDR2 SASEGT. The V end lost 4 bases, the J end lost 1 base, and 22 bases lay between the germline ends. The CDR3 bases are TGTGCCAGCAGTGCACCTGCGGAACTTACCCCAAATAACTATGGCTACACCTTC. Amino acids: CASSAPAELTPNNYGYTF.

This sequence joins TRBV7-2 and TRBJ2-1; TRBD2 agrees at 7 bases. This CDR3 contains 16 residues. J lost 2 bases, V lost 0 bases, and 4 bases had no gene match. The V gene's germline CDR1 is SGHTA and CDR2 FQGNSA. Here the CDR3 reads CASSLAWGRAYNEQFF. CDR3 nucleotide sequence: TGTGCCAGCAGCTTAGCGTGGGGGAGGGCCTACAATGAGCAGTTCTTC.

The rearrangement uses TRBV20-1 and TRBJ1-3; D uncertain. This CDR3 is built from 16 residues. Trimming stripped 2 bases from V and 6 bases from J, with 20 bases between. CDR1 and CDR2 from the germline V gene are DFQATT and SNEGSKA (reference sequence). The CDR3 sequence: CSARLLTQGGENTIYF. CDR3 nucleotide sequence: TGCAGTGCTAGACTCCTCACACAAGGAGGCGAAAACACCATATATTTT.

DNA of the CDR3: TGTGCCACGGCGGAAGGCGGGGTGGGAGGCACAGATACGCAGTATTTT. This encodes CATAEGGVGGTDTQYF. This rearrangement joins TRBV2 to TRBJ2-3; tentative D call: TRBD2 (6 bases). Trimming left V 10 bases short and J 1 base short, with 21 bases between. The CDR3 covers 16 residues. The germline gives CDR1 SNHLY, CDR2 FYNNEI.

The chain employs TRBV4-1 and TRBJ2-7; the match to TRBD2 covers 10 bases. This CDR3 is built from 15 residues. Per the germline V gene, CDR1 is MGHRA and CDR2 is YSYEKL. V dropped 5 bases and J dropped 0; count of bases not matched to a gene: 4. CDR3 residues: CASSFLAGASYEQYF. In DNA, the CDR3 is TGCGCCAGCAGCTTTCTAGCGGGGGCCTCCTACGAGCAGTACTTC.

The genes are TRBV20-1 and TRBJ2-3; a possible D gene is TRBD2 (6 bases). V lost 5 bases to trimming and J lost 5 bases, with 11 bases between them. The CDR3 is 12 amino acids. Germline-derived CDR1 and CDR2 are DFQATT and SNEGSKA (reference sequence). The CDR3 nucleotides are TGCAGTGCTCGGAGGGGTCGAGATACGCAGTATTTT. Residues: CSARRGRDTQYF.

The rearrangement uses TRBV20-1 and TRBJ2-2; 7 bases line up with TRBD2. Unmatched junction bases numbered 10, after V lost 1 base and J lost 5 bases. CDR1 is DFQATT, CDR2 SNEGSKA, per germline (reference sequence). This CDR3 has 16 amino acids. The CDR3 region is CSARVYIAGGTGELFF. In nucleotides, the CDR3 is TGCAGTGCTAGAGTGTATATAGCGGGTGGAACCGGGGAGCTGTTTTTT.

V and J are TRBV5-5 and TRBJ1-5; D is ambiguous. CDR1 and CDR2 (germline): SGHKS, YYEKEE (reference sequence). The CDR3 runs to 18 residues. V lost 4 bases and J 0 bases, leaving 20 bases between the germline ends. CDR3: CASSLSVGPINSNQPQHF. CDR3 nucleotide sequence: TGTGCCAGCAGCCTCTCGGTGGGCCCGATCAATAGCAATCAGCCCCAGCATTTT.

The V and J genes are TRBV5-4 and TRBJ2-5, with D uncertain. Germline-derived CDR1 and CDR2 are SGHNT and YYREEE (reference sequence). CDR3 length: 12 amino acids. Trimming shortened V by 4 bases and J by 8 bases, and 12 bases separated the two germline ends. The CDR3 DNA is TGTGCCAGCAGCCAAGAACAGAGAACCCAGTACTTC. Protein product: CASSQEQRTQYF.

This clonotype was recorded a few times. The chain is built from TRBV7-6 and TRBJ2-3; no clear D. The germline gives CDR1 SGHVS, CDR2 FNYEAQ. Trimming removed 1 base from V and 4 bases from J, with 9 bases in between. There are 14 residues in the CDR3. CDR3: CASSLDPGADTQYF. In DNA form, the CDR3 reads TGTGCCAGCAGCTTAGACCCTGGAGCAGATACGCAGTATTTT.

This chain uses TRBV12-3 or TRBV12-4 with TRBJ2-3; TRBD1 agrees at 8 bases. The J segment lost 2 bases and the V segment lost 7 bases, leaving 11 bases of the junction unmatched. This CDR3 is built from 16 residues. This chain's CDR3 is CASTQDRDDPTDTQYF. CDR3 nucleotides: TGTGCCAGCACCCAGGACAGGGACGATCCCACAGATACGCAGTATTTT.

The genes are TRBV7-8 and TRBJ1-5, with unresolved D. The ends were cut back, 2 bases at V and 0 bases at J, with 11 bases in the middle. Germline V lookup: CDR1 SGHVS, CDR2 FQNEAQ. The CDR3 has 16 amino acids. The CDR3 is CASSLRAAYSNQPQHF. The CDR3 DNA reads as TGTGCCAGCAGCTTACGGGCCGCATATAGCAATCAGCCCCAGCATTTT. The variable domain in full, completed from reference TRBV7-8 and TRBJ1-5, reads GAGVSQSPRYKVAKRGQDVALRCDPISGHVSLFWYQQALGQGPEFLTYFQNEAQLDKSGLPSDRFFAERPEGSVSTLKIQRTQQEDSAVYLCASSLRAAYSNQPQHFGDGTRLSIL.

J is TRBJ2-5 and V is TRBV11-2; D unclear. CDR3 length: 15 residues. Germline values: CDR1 SGHAT, CDR2 FQNNGV. The V end lost 5 bases, the J end lost 2 bases, and 15 bases lay between the germline ends. The CDR3 DNA follows: TGTGCCAGCAGCCCATACCGTGATGTTCAAGAGACCCAGTACTTC. Amino acids: CASSPYRDVQETQYF.

This clonotype was picked up many times. The chain is built from TRBV7-2 and TRBJ2-3; 8 positions agree with TRBD2. Germline loops: CDR1 SGHTA, CDR2 FQGNSA. J gave up 2 bases and V 5 bases, and 9 bases lay outside the gene matches. CDR3 length: 16 residues. CDR3 residues: CASSLTLAGFTDTQYF. The CDR3, as DNA: TGTGCCAGCAGCCTCACTTTAGCGGGGTTCACAGATACGCAGTATTTT.

This clonotype has more than one count but fewer than ten. V gene TRBV19 combines with J gene TRBJ2-1; D possibly matches TRBD1 or TRBD2 (5 bases each). V lost 7 bases, J lost 7 bases, and 17 bases lay in between. The germline V gene encodes CDR1 LNHDA and CDR2 SQIVND (reference sequence). This CDR3 contains 14 residues. CDR3 in DNA: TGTGCCAGTAACCGCTGGGGACCTGAAAATGAGCAGTTCTTC. Amino acid sequence: CASNRWGPENEQFF. Based on the CDR3 plus reference TRBV19 and TRBJ2-1, the full variable domain is DGGITQSPKYLFRKEGQNVTLSCEQNLNHDAMYWYRQDPGQGLRLIYYSQIVNDFQKGDIAEGYSVSREKKESFPLTVTSAQKNPTAFYLCASNRWGPENEQFFGPGTRLTVL.

This clonotype was seen just once. J is TRBJ2-4 and V is TRBV4-3, with a weak D call TRBD2 (5 bases). V lost 4 bases to trimming and J lost 5 bases, with 18 bases between them. The CDR3 runs to 16 residues. Germline CDR1 is LGHNA and CDR2 is YSLEER. For the CDR3, the DNA is TGCGCCAGCAGCCCCGGTAGCCAGCAGGAGGAAAACATTCAGTACTTC. It encodes CASSPGSQQEENIQYF.

This chain links TRBV10-3 with TRBJ2-2; 7 nucleotides match TRBD2. Germline CDR1 and CDR2: ENHRY and SYGVKD. This CDR3 contains 15 residues. V dropped 3 bases and J dropped 6; count of bases not matched to a gene: 7. For the CDR3, the DNA is TGTGCCATCAGTGAAAATATACTAGCGTCCGGGGAGCTGTTTTTT. This encodes CAISENILASGELFF.

In this sample, this clonotype turned up many times. The gene calls are TRBV7-2 and TRBJ2-7, with D possibly matching TRBD2 (6 bases). Germline V gene sequence: CDR1 SGHTA, CDR2 FQGNSA. The CDR3 consists of 14 residues. V lost 1 base, J lost 4 bases, and 11 bases lay in between. CDR3 coding DNA: TGTGCCAGCAGCTTAGGTCTAGCGCCTTACGAGCAGTACTTC. Protein: CASSLGLAPYEQYF.

V gene TRBV4-2 combines with J gene TRBJ2-1; D might be TRBD2 (6 bases). V lost 1 base and J lost 9, with 22 bases in between. This CDR3 has 17 amino acids. CDR1 and CDR2 from the germline V gene are LGHNA and YNFKEQ. CDR3 nucleotide sequence: TGTGCCAGCAGCCAAGCCCCAACTAGCAACTCCGTCGGTGAGCAGTTCTTC. It codes for CASSQAPTSNSVGEQFF.

This clonotype was observed a few times. The rearrangement uses TRBV11-2 and TRBJ2-2; D could derive from TRBD1 or TRBD2 (6 bases each). CDR1 and CDR2 from the germline V gene are SGHAT and FQNNGV. Trimming left V 6 bases short and J 8 bases short, with 16 bases between. The CDR3 loop spans 14 amino acids. The CDR3 coding sequence is TGTGCCAGCAGACATGCCGGGGGCCGAGGGGAGCTGTTTTTT. It yields the protein CASRHAGGRGELFF.

The chain combines TRBV6-8 with TRBJ2-7; 7 nucleotides align to TRBD2. J lost 7 bases, V lost 2 bases, and 11 bases had no gene match. The CDR3 has 15 residues. From germline, CDR1 is MNHGY and CDR2 SAAAGT. CDR3 protein: CASSYPPGVGGEQYF. In DNA form, the CDR3 reads TGTGCCAGCAGTTACCCCCCGGGGGTGGGAGGGGAGCAGTACTTC.

The chain combines TRBV6-1 with TRBJ2-1; TRBD1 matches at 8 bases. This CDR3 is built from 15 residues. Looked up from germline, CDR1 is MNHNS and CDR2 is SASEGT. J was trimmed by 10 bases and V by 3 bases; bases with no gene match: 11. The DNA of the CDR3 is TGTGCCAGCAGTGACCAGGGACAGGCATTCACGGAGCAGTTCTTC. Translating gives CASSDQGQAFTEQFF.

The chain is built from TRBV6-2 or TRBV6-3 and TRBJ2-3, with D tentatively TRBD2 (5 bases). Looked up from germline, CDR1 is MNHEY and CDR2 is SVGEGT. V was pared by 6 bases and J by 11 bases, with 21 bases between. The CDR3 has 14 residues. The CDR3 is CASRNGLPLSRQYF. The CDR3, as DNA: TGTGCCAGCAGGAACGGACTTCCACTATCCAGGCAGTATTTT.

This clonotype was seen only a few times. The V call is TRBV7-2, the J call TRBJ2-7; possibly TRBD1 or TRBD2 for D (5 bases each). CDR3 length: 14 residues. V gave up 3 bases and J gave up 4 bases, with 13 bases separating them. Germline values: CDR1 SGHTA, CDR2 FQGNSA. The DNA of the CDR3 is TGTGCCAGCAGCTTCCGGACTGAGGGGTACGAGCAGTACTTC. This gives the protein CASSFRTEGYEQYF.

The rearrangement links TRBV19 to TRBJ1-5; tentatively, D is TRBD1 (6 bases). The CDR3 sequence is 16 residues long. Germline assignment: CDR1 LNHDA and CDR2 SQIVND (reference sequence). V lost 5 bases, J lost 7 bases, and 21 bases lay in between. CDR3: CASSLSRRGGRQPQHF. The CDR3 region has the DNA TGTGCCAGTAGTCTATCCCGGCGGGGGGGCAGACAGCCCCAGCATTTT.